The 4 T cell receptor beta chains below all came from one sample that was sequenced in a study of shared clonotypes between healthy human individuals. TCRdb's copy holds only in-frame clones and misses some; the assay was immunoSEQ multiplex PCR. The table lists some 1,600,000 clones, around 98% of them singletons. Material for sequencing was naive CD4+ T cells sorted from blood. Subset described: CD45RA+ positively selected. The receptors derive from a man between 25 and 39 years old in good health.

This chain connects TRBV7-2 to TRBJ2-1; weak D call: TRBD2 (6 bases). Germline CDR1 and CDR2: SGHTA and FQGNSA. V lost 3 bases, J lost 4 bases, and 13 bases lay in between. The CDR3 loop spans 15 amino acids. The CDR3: CASSFRLAGYNEQFF. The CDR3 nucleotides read TGTGCCAGCAGCTTTCGGTTGGCGGGGTACAATGAGCAGTTCTTC.

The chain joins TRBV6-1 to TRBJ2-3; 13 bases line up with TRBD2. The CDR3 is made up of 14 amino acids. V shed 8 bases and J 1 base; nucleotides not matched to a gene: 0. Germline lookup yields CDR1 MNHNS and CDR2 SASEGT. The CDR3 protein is CASGLAGGTDTQYF. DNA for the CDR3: TGTGCCAGCGGACTAGCGGGGGGCACAGATACGCAGTATTTT.

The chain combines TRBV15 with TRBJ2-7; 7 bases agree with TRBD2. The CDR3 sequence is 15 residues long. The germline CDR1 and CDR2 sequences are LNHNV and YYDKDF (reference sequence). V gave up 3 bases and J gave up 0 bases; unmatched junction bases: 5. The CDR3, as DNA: TGTGCCACCAGCAGGCCAGGACTAGACTCCTACGAGCAGTACTTC. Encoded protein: CATSRPGLDSYEQYF.

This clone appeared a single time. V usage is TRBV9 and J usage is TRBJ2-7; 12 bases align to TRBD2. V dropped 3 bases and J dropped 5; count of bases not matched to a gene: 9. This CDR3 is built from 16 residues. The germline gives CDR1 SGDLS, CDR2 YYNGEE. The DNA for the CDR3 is TGTGCCAGCAGCGCCCGGACTAGCGGGACTTTTAACGAGCAGTACTTC. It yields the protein CASSARTSGTFNEQYF.